The 18 T cell receptor beta chains presented below share a single source sample, sequenced in a study of response to subunit inactivated influenza vaccine. TCRdb analysed the RT-PCR reads with MiXCR anew, one entry per CDR3 protein. The sample lists hundreds of thousands of distinct CDR3 sequences; approximately 18% were seen once. The sequencing here drew on PBMCs from blood, taken about 5 days after vaccination. The receptors here all came from a man over 45 who received an inactivated influenza vaccine.

The table lists this clonotype with many counts. The V and J genes are TRBV6-1 and TRBJ1-5; 7 bases are shared with TRBD1. The CDR3 consists of 15 residues. Trimming removed 7 bases from V and 4 bases from J; junction bases left unmatched: 10. Germline V gives CDR1 MNHNS, CDR2 SASEGT. The CDR3 DNA reads TGTGCCAGCACCGAAGGGCAGGGGGTTAATCAGCCCCAGCATTTT. Amino acids: CASTEGQGVNQPQHF.

The V gene is TRBV12-3 or TRBV12-4, the J gene TRBJ2-1, with no clear D. The V gene lost 5 bases and the J gene lost 12 bases, with 14 bases spanning the gap. There are 12 residues in the CDR3. As DNA, the CDR3 is TGTGCCAGCAGTCCACAGTGTTTTTGGCAGTTCTTC. Residues: CASSPQCFWQFF.

This clonotype was counted only a few times. Written as DNA, the CDR3 is TGCGCCAGCAGCCGCTCGACAGGGGGCAATCAGCCCCAGCATTTT. Translation: CASSRSTGGNQPQHF. The chain combines TRBV4-3 with TRBJ1-5; 8 bases fit TRBD1. Germline assignment: CDR1 LGHNA and CDR2 YSLEER. J gave up 2 bases and V 4 bases, and 4 bases lay outside the gene matches. CDR3 length equals 15 residues.

This clonotype was seen repeatedly, ten times or more. J is TRBJ2-3 and V is TRBV5-1; no reliable D call. The V and J ends lost 0 bases and 2 bases respectively, with 7 bases between them. The CDR3 length is 14 residues. CDR1 SGHRS and CDR2 YFSETQ come from the germline V gene. The CDR3, as DNA: TGCGCCAGCAGCTTGGGTTCCCCCACAGATACGCAGTATTTT. This gives the protein CASSLGSPTDTQYF.

The chain recombines TRBV11-2 with TRBJ1-6; D is undetermined. CDR1 and CDR2 (germline): SGHAT, FQNNGV. V was cut by 5 bases and J by 7 bases, with 12 bases left in between. The CDR3 runs to 14 residues. The CDR3 here is CASSPLAGNSPLHF. CDR3 in DNA: TGTGCCAGCAGCCCCCTGGCGGGAAATTCACCCCTCCACTTT.

This sequence joins TRBV3-1 and TRBJ1-2; 10 nucleotides match TRBD1. CDR3 length: 14 amino acids. The germline gives CDR1 LGHDT, CDR2 YNNKEL (reference sequence). The V and J ends lost 4 bases and 5 bases, in that order; junction bases with no gene match: 4. The CDR3 DNA reads TGTGCCAGCAGCCCCCGGACAGGGGGGTATGGCTACACCTTC. This translates into CASSPRTGGYGYTF.

In this sample, this clonotype turned up many times. The V gene is TRBV9, the J gene TRBJ2-7; 7 bases are shared with TRBD1. The CDR3 is 15 amino acids. Germline CDR1 SGDLS, CDR2 YYNGEE. With 0 bases clipped from V and 0 bases from J, the junction kept 3 bases outside the gene matches. The CDR3 here is CASSVGNRGSYEQYF. The CDR3 DNA follows: TGTGCCAGCAGCGTAGGAAACAGGGGCTCCTACGAGCAGTACTTC.

This clonotype appeared a few times. The V gene is TRBV12-3 or TRBV12-4, the J gene TRBJ2-3, with D tentatively TRBD1 (5 bases). V was cut by 6 bases and J by 1 base, with 14 bases left in between. This CDR3 contains 15 residues. CDR3: CASSHALQGTDTQYF. CDR3 in DNA: TGTGCCAGCAGCCACGCTTTACAGGGCACAGATACGCAGTATTTT.

The chain couples TRBV9 to TRBJ2-2; D unresolved. Germline-derived CDR1 and CDR2 are SGDLS and YYNGEE. The V end lost 2 bases, the J end lost 4 bases, and 12 bases lay between the germline ends. The CDR3 loop spans 15 amino acids. The CDR3: CASSVRAVGTGELFF. Here the CDR3 DNA reads TGTGCCAGCAGCGTTCGGGCCGTGGGCACCGGGGAGCTGTTTTTT.

This clonotype showed up just a few times. This chain links TRBV9 with TRBJ1-3, with no clear D. Germline CDR1 and CDR2: SGDLS and YYNGEE. The CDR3 is made up of 15 amino acids. Trimming cost V 3 bases and J 0 bases, with 10 bases left between them. The CDR3: CASSADIPSGNTIYF. The CDR3 bases are TGTGCCAGCAGCGCCGACATTCCCTCTGGAAACACCATATATTTT. Full variable domain (missing parts from reference TRBV9 and TRBJ1-3): DSGVTQTPKHLITATGQRVTLRCSPRSGDLSVYWYQQSLDQGLQFLIQYYNGEERAKGNILERFSAQQFPDLHSELNLSSLELGDSALYFCASSADIPSGNTIYFGEGSWLTVV.

The chain couples TRBV12-3 or TRBV12-4 to TRBJ2-3; 7 bases line up with TRBD2. There are 15 residues in the CDR3. V gave up 4 bases and J gave up 3 bases; unmatched junction bases: 7. DNA for the CDR3: TGTGCCAGCAGTTCCTCCGGGACTATAACAGATACGCAGTATTTT. This gives the protein CASSSSGTITDTQYF.

The chain joins TRBV20-1 to TRBJ2-2, with 9 positions matching TRBD1. Germline CDR1 and CDR2: DFQATT and SNEGSKA (reference sequence). This CDR3 is built from 14 residues. The junction had 6 bases not matched to a gene; V was cut back by 5 bases and J by 5 bases. CDR3 loop: CSARQGGSTGELFF. The CDR3 nucleotides read TGCAGTGCTCGACAGGGGGGGTCGACCGGGGAGCTGTTTTTT.

V is TRBV6-5 and J is TRBJ1-4; D call uncertain. The CDR3 has 12 amino acids. V was cut by 10 bases and J by 8 bases, with 14 bases left in between. Germline V lookup: CDR1 MNHEY, CDR2 SVGAGI. The CDR3 protein is CATTRRQEKLFF. The CDR3, as DNA: TGTGCCACCACGCGGCGACAAGAAAAACTGTTTTTT.

The J gene is TRBJ2-7, the V gene TRBV5-6; D is possibly TRBD1 or TRBD2 (5 bases each). The V gene lost 2 bases and the J gene lost 2 bases, with 11 bases spanning the gap. The CDR3 is 14 amino acids. Germline V gene lookup returns CDR1 SGHDT and CDR2 YYEEEE. CDR3 amino acids: CASSFSRGPYEQYF. The CDR3 DNA reads TGTGCCAGCAGCTTTTCGAGGGGCCCCTACGAGCAGTACTTC.

CDR3 bases: TGTGCCAGCAGCTTAGTGTTTGAAAAACTGTTTTTT. This sequence encodes CASSLVFEKLFF. This chain links TRBV7-9 with TRBJ1-4; D is uncertain. Germline CDR1 reads SEHNR; CDR2 reads FQNEAQ (reference sequence). This CDR3 has 12 residues. Trimming left V 1 base short and J 7 bases short, with 4 bases between. Supplemented by reference TRBV7-9 and TRBJ1-4, the full variable domain reads DTGVSQNPRHKITKRGQNVTFRCDPISEHNRLYWYRQTLGQGPEFLTYFQNEAQLEKSRLLSDRFSAERPKGSFSTLEIQRTEQGDSAMYLCASSLVFEKLFFGSGTQLSVL.

This clonotype has a handful of counts. The chain joins TRBV7-2 to TRBJ2-7; no reliable D call. This CDR3 has 15 amino acids. V gave up 2 bases and J gave up 5 bases, with 16 bases separating them. From germline, CDR1 is SGHTA and CDR2 FQGNSA. The CDR3 nucleotides read TGTGCCAGCAGCTTAATCGGGTCCCTGCTCGACGAGCAGTACTTC. This sequence encodes CASSLIGSLLDEQYF.

The chain joins TRBV5-6 to TRBJ1-6; D possibly corresponds to TRBD1 (5 bases). From germline, CDR1 is SGHDT and CDR2 YYEEEE. The CDR3 length is 15 residues. V was clipped by 2 bases and J by 8 bases, with 14 bases between them. The CDR3 loop is CASSFLSRVDSPLHF. CDR3 coding DNA: TGTGCCAGCAGCTTTTTAAGCAGGGTGGATTCACCCCTCCACTTT.

This CDR3 reads CASSLSLNEKLFF. As DNA, the CDR3 is TGTGCCAGCAGCCTCTCCCTGAATGAAAAACTGTTTTTT. The chain links TRBV7-2 to TRBJ1-4; D gene ambiguous. The CDR3 runs 13 residues. Germline assignment: CDR1 SGHTA and CDR2 FQGNSA. The V end lost 5 bases, the J end lost 5 bases, and 9 bases lay between the germline ends.